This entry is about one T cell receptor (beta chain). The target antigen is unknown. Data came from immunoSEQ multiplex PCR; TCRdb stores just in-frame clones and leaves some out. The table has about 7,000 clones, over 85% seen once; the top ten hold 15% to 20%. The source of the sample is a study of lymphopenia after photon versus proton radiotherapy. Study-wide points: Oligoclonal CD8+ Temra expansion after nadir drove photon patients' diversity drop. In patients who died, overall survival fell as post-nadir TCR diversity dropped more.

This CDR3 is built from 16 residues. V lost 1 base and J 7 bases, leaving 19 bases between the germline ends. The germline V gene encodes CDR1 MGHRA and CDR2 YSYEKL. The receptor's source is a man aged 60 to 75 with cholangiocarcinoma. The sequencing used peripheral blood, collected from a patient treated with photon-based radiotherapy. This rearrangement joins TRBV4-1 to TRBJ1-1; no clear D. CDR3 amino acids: CASSQGIQVFLSEAFF. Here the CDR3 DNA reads TGCGCCAGCAGCCAAGGAATTCAGGTTTTCCTAAGTGAAGCTTTCTTT.